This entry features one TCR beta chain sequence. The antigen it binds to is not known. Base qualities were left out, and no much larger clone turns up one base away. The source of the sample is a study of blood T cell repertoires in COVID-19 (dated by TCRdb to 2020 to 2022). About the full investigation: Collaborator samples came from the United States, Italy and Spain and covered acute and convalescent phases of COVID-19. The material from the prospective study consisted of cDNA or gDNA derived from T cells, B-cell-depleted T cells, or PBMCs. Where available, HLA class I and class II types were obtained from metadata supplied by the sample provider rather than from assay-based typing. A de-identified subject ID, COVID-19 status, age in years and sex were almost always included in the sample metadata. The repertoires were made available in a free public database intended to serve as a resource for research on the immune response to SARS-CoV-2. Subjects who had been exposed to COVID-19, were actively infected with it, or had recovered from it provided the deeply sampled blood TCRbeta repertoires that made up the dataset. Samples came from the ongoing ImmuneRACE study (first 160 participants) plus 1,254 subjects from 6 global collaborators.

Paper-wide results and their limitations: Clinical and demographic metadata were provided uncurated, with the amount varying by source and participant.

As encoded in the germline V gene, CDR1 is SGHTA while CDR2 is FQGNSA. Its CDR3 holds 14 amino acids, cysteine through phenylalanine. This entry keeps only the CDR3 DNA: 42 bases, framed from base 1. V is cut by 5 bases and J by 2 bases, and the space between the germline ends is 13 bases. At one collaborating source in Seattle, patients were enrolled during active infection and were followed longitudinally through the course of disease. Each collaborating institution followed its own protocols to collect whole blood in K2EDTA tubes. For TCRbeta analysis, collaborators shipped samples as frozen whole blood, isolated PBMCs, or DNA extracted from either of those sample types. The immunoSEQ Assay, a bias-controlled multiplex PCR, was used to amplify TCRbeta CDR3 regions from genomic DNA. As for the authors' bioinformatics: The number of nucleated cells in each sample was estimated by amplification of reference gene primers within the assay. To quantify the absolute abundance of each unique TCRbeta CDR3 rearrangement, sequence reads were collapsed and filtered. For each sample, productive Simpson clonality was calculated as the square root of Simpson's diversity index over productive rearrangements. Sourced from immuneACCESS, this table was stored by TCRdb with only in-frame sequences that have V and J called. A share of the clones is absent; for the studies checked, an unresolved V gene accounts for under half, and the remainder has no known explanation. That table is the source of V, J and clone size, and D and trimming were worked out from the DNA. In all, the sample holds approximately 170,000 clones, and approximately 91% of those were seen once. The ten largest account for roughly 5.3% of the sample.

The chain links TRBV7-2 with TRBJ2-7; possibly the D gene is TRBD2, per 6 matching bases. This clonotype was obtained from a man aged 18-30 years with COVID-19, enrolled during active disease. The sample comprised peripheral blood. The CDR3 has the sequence CASSRGGVTYEQYF. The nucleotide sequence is TGTGCCAGCAGCCGGGGCGGGGTTACCTACGAGCAGTACTTC.